This T cell receptor (beta chain) was captured by sequencing in a study of blood T cell repertoires in COVID-19. Overall study: T cells, B-cell-depleted T cells, or PBMCs provided the cDNA or gDNA that served as material.

Ages ranged from about 18 to 100 years, with residence in 24 US areas. Cohort assignment relied on participant-reported clinical history. In germline, CDR1 is SQVTM, CDR2 ANQGSEA. J gave up 0 bases and V 6 bases, and 10 bases lay outside the gene matches. The length of the CDR3 is 15 residues. Profiling relied on immunoSEQ multiplex PCR, and the TCRdb table lists in-frame clones only, not all of them. The sample has some 220,000 clones, roughly nine tenths seen once. The clonotype originates from a woman younger than 30 in a cohort exposed to, infected with or recovered from COVID-19 (not recorded which). The sequencing input was PBMCs or T cells enriched from blood (not recorded which). This chain connects TRBV29-1 to TRBJ1-2, with 7 bases matching TRBD1. CDR3 loop: CSVAGTETSNYGYTF. In DNA form, the CDR3 reads TGCAGCGTAGCCGGGACAGAGACCTCTAACTATGGCTACACCTTC.